One sample yielded the 3 T cell receptor beta chains listed below, sequenced in a study of graft-versus-host responses after intestinal transplantation. Antigens for these TCRs are unknown. Sequencing was performed with immunoSEQ multiplex PCR; in TCRdb, only in-frame clones are kept and a portion is missing. The table lists tens of thousands of clones, around 93% of them singletons, with roughly 0.5% in the top ten. Sequenced material: unstimulated CD8+ T cells sorted from spleen or lymph node cells, taken before intestinal transplant. The receptor set was obtained from a human donor who received an intestinal transplant.

The chain recombines TRBV11-2 with TRBJ2-7, with D maybe TRBD1 (6 bases). Per the germline V gene, CDR1 is SGHAT and CDR2 is FQNNGV. With 6 bases removed from V and 2 bases from J, the gap between germline ends came to 8 bases. This CDR3 contains 12 residues. The CDR3 nucleotides are TGTGCCAGCAGGACAGGACCCTACGAGCAGTACTTC. It codes for CASRTGPYEQYF.

This sequence joins TRBV19 and TRBJ1-2, with 7 nucleotides matching TRBD1. Germline V gene sequence: CDR1 LNHDA, CDR2 SQIVND (reference sequence). V was pared by 4 bases and J by 5 bases, with 10 bases of the junction left unmatched. The CDR3 is 15 amino acids. The CDR3 protein is CASSTPLGTEYGYTF. CDR3 bases: TGTGCCAGTAGTACTCCCCTTGGGACAGAGTATGGCTACACCTTC.

The rearrangement links TRBV27 to TRBJ2-3, with 10 bases that match TRBD2. Trimming removed 6 bases from V and 4 bases from J; junction bases left unmatched: 13. The length of the CDR3 is 17 residues. CDR1 and CDR2 from the germline V gene are MNHEY and SMNVEV (reference sequence). The CDR3 coding sequence is TGTGCCAGCAGCCGTACTCTAGCGGGAGAGCTTGCAGATACGCAGTATTTT. Its protein product is CASSRTLAGELADTQYF.